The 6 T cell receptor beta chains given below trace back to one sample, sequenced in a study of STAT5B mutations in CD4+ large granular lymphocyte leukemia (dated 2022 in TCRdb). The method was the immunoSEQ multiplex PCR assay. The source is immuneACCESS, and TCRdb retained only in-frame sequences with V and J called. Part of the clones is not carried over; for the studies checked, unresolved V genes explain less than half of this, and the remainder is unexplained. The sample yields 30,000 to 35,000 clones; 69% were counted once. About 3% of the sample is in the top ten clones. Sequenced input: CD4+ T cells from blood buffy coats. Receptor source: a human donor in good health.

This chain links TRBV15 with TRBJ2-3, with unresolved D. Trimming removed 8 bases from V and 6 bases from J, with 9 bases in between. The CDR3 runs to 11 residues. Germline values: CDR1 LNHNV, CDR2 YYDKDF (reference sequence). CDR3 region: CATGKRDTQYF. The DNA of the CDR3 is TGTGCCACCGGTAAGAGGGATACGCAGTATTTT.

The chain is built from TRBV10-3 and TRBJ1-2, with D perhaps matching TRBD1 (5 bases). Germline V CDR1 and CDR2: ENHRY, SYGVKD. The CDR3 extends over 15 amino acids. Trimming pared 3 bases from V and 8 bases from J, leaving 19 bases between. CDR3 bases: TGTGCCATCAGTGATATAGGGACCGCCGGGGGAGGCTACACCTTC. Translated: CAISDIGTAGGGYTF.

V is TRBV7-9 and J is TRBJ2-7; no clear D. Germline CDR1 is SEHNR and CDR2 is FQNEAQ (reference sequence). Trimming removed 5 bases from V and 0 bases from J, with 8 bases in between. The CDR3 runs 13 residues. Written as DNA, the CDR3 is TGTGCCAGCAGCCGGAGAGCCTCCTACGAGCAGTACTTC. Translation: CASSRRASYEQYF. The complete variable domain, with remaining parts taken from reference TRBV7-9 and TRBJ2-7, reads DTGVSQNPRHKITKRGQNVTFRCDPISEHNRLYWYRQTLGQGPEFLTYFQNEAQLEKSRLLSDRFSAERPKGSFSTLEIQRTEQGDSAMYLCASSRRASYEQYFGPGTRLTVT.

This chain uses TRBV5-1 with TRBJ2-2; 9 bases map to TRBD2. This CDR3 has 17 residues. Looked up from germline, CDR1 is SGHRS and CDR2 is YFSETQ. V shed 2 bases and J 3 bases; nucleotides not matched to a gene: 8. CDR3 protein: CASSLRVTSGYTGELFF. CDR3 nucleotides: TGCGCCAGCAGCTTAAGGGTGACTAGCGGATACACCGGGGAGCTGTTTTTT.

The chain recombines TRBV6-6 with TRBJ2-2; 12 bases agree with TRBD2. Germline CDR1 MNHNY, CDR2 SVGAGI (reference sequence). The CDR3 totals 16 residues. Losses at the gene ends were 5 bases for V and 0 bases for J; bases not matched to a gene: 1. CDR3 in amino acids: CASSRTSGANTGELFF. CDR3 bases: TGTGCCAGCAGTAGGACTAGCGGGGCGAACACCGGGGAGCTGTTTTTT.

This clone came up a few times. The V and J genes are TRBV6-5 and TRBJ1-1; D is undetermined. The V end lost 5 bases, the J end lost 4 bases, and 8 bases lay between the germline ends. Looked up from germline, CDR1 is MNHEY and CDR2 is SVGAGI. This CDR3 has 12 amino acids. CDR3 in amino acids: CASSRRGTEAFF. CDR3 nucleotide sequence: TGTGCCAGCAGTCGAAGAGGCACTGAAGCTTTCTTT.